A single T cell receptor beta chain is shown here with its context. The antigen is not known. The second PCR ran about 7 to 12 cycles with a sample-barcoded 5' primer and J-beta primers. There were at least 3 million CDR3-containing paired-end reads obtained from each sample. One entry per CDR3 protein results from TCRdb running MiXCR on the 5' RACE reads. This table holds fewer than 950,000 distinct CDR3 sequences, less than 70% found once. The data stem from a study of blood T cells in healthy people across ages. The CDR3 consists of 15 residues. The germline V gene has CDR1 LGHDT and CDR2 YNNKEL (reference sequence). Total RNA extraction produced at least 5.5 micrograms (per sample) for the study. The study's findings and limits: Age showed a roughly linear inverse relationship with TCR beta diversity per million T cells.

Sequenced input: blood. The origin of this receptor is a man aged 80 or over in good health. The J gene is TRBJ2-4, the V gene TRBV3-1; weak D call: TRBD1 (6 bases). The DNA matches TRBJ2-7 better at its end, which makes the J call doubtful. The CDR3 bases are TGTGCCAGCAGCCAAGCTCGGGGATTAGGGGGCGAGCAGTACTTC. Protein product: CASSQARGLGGEQYF.